This T cell receptor (beta chain) was captured by sequencing in a study of identical twins. Study-level findings and limits: Models predicted too little out-of-frame TCR alpha sharing in monozygotic twins. Researchers caution that invariant MAIT and iNKT cells could partly confound zero-insertion analyses.

Through template switching, a universal primer site was introduced, and the cDNA contained unique molecular identifiers. TCRdb recomputed calls from the 5' RACE reads with MiXCR, one row per CDR3 protein. This table holds approximately 1.8 million distinct CDR3 sequences, about 31% found once. Every one of the donors was a healthy Caucasian. CDR1 SGDLS and CDR2 YYNGEE come from the germline V gene. This CDR3 is built from 12 residues. Deletions cut 0 bases from V and 11 bases from J, with 9 bases between. In regard to this clonotype: Its antigen is as yet unknown.

Material: cord blood. The V and J genes are TRBV9 and TRBJ2-1; unclear D gene. This TCR came from a newborn girl in good health. The CDR3 nucleotides are TGTGCCAGCAGCGTAGAATCAGATAAGCAGTTCTTC. Its protein product is CASSVESDKQFF.